These T cell receptor beta chains were read from a single sample in a study of blood T cell repertoires in COVID-19. Clones were read by immunoSEQ multiplex PCR, and TCRdb kept only the in-frame ones, dropping some. The sample consists of roughly 250,000 clones, approximately 84% of them appearing once. Sequenced sample: peripheral blood. The receptors stem from a person aged 70 to 85 with COVID-19, enrolled during active disease. Both conserved end residues are part of each CDR3. Fields, in order: V gene, D gene, clone size, J gene, CDR3 protein, CDR3 DNA. The D gene is left open where the match is weak. Clone size is stated in some rows and not others, as once, few, many or a class when expanded.

V: TRBV10-3; D: NA; size: NA; J: TRBJ1-3; CDR3: CAISDSGVSGNTIYF; DNA: TGTGCCATCAGTGATTCAGGGGTTTCGGGAAACACCATATATTTT
V: TRBV7-8; D: TRBD2; size: NA; J: TRBJ2-3; CDR3: CASSSRTSGGPTDTQYF; DNA: TGTGCCAGCAGCTCCCGGACTAGCGGGGGGCCCACAGATACGCAGTATTTT
V: TRBV5-8; D: NA; size: once; J: TRBJ2-1; CDR3: CASSSDSPLSKQFF; DNA: TGTGCCAGCAGCTCGGACAGTCCGCTATCTAAACAGTTCTTC
V: TRBV28; D: NA; size: NA; J: TRBJ2-2; CDR3: CASRAGLQLNTGELFF; DNA: TGTGCCAGCAGGGCGGGACTGCAATTGAACACCGGGGAGCTGTTTTTT
V: TRBV6-5; D: TRBD2; size: NA; J: TRBJ2-1; CDR3: CASSPGTSGYNEQFF; DNA: TGTGCCAGCAGTCCCGGGACTAGCGGATACAATGAGCAGTTCTTC
V: TRBV4-3; D: TRBD2; size: NA; J: TRBJ2-3; CDR3: CASSQDATASGRAGTDTQYF; DNA: TGCGCCAGCAGCCAAGACGCTACTGCTAGCGGGAGGGCCGGGACAGATACGCAGTATTTT
V: TRBV2; D: NA; size: NA; J: TRBJ1-6; CDR3: CASSEDLTGPASPLHF; DNA: TGTGCCAGCAGTGAAGACCTCACAGGGCCGGCTTCACCCCTCCACTTT
V: TRBV3-1/TRBV3-2; D: NA; size: NA; J: TRBJ1-4; CDR3: CASSLLLPEPTNEKLFF; DNA: TGTGCCAGCAGCCTCTTATTACCGGAGCCAACTAATGAAAAACTGTTTTTT
V: TRBV23-1; D: NA; size: NA; J: TRBJ1-5; CDR3: CASSQSEGQYSNQPQHF; DNA: TGCGCCAGCAGTCAATCTGAGGGTCAATATAGCAATCAGCCCCAGCATTTT
V: TRBV3-1/TRBV3-2; D: TRBD1; size: NA; J: TRBJ1-1; CDR3: CASRTQGGTEAFF; DNA: TGTGCCAGCAGAACACAGGGGGGGACTGAAGCTTTCTTT
V: TRBV4-1; D: NA; size: NA; J: TRBJ2-7; CDR3: CASSPGDNLGLYEQYF; DNA: TGCGCCAGCAGCCCCGGGGACAACTTAGGTCTCTACGAGCAGTACTTC
V: TRBV7-3; D: NA; size: NA; J: TRBJ2-6; CDR3: CASSLTGAGANVLTF; DNA: TGTGCCAGCAGCTTAACGGGCGCTGGGGCCAACGTCCTGACTTTC
V: TRBV2; D: TRBD1; size: few; J: TRBJ2-7; CDR3: CASSGQGLSEQYF; DNA: TGTGCCAGCAGCGGACAGGGCCTGAGCGAGCAGTACTTC
V: TRBV6-5; D: TRBD1; size: NA; J: TRBJ2-7; CDR3: CASSYSNRGYEQYF; DNA: TGTGCCAGCAGTTACAGTAACAGGGGCTACGAGCAGTACTTC
V: TRBV7-9; D: NA; size: NA; J: TRBJ1-1; CDR3: CASSSQGLTEAFF; DNA: TGTGCCAGCAGCTCGCAGGGACTCACTGAAGCTTTCTTT
V: TRBV7-9; D: NA; size: once; J: TRBJ2-2; CDR3: CASSSVTGELFF; DNA: TGTGCCAGCAGTTCTGTTACCGGGGAGCTGTTTTTT
V: TRBV24-1; D: TRBD1; size: NA; J: TRBJ2-1; CDR3: CATGGSYNEQFF; DNA: TGTGCCACAGGGGGCTCGTACAATGAGCAGTTCTTC
V: TRBV12-3/TRBV12-4; D: NA; size: NA; J: TRBJ2-7; CDR3: CASSRPGTPEQYF; DNA: TGTGCCAGCAGTCGCCCCGGGACACCCGAGCAGTACTTC
V: TRBV7-8; D: NA; size: NA; J: TRBJ2-1; CDR3: CASSHGQYNEQFF; DNA: TGTGCCAGCAGCCATGGACAGTACAATGAGCAGTTCTTC
V: TRBV28; D: NA; size: NA; J: TRBJ2-4; CDR3: CASSLGGARPGAKNIQYF; DNA: TGTGCCAGCAGTTTGGGGGGGGCCCGACCTGGAGCCAAAAACATTCAGTACTTC
V: TRBV19; D: NA; size: NA; J: TRBJ1-2; CDR3: CASSIGGKTNYGYTF; DNA: TGTGCCAGTAGTATAGGAGGGAAAACTAACTATGGCTACACCTTC
V: TRBV30; D: NA; size: once; J: TRBJ2-5; CDR3: CAWSRGGSQGETQYF; DNA: TGTGCCTGGAGCCGAGGAGGGTCGCAAGGGGAGACCCAGTACTTC
V: TRBV11-2; D: NA; size: NA; J: TRBJ2-7; CDR3: CASSLAIGTKRRYEQYF; DNA: TGTGCCAGCAGCTTAGCGATAGGAACCAAACGGAGGTACGAGCAGTACTTC
V: TRBV6-5; D: TRBD1; size: NA; J: TRBJ1-3; CDR3: CASRAGQGAGNTIYF; DNA: TGTGCCAGCAGGGCGGGACAGGGGGCTGGAAACACCATATATTTT
V: TRBV6-5; D: NA; size: many; J: TRBJ1-2; CDR3: CASRPPGVDYGYTF; DNA: TGTGCCAGCCGTCCCCCCGGGGTCGACTATGGCTACACCTTC
V: TRBV10-1; D: NA; size: NA; J: TRBJ2-7; CDR3: CASRPEEQYF; DNA: TGCGCCAGCAGACCGGAGGAGCAGTACTTC
V: TRBV3-1/TRBV3-2; D: NA; size: NA; J: TRBJ1-1; CDR3: CARPRQMNTEAFF; DNA: TGTGCCAGACCGCGACAGATGAACACTGAAGCTTTCTTT
V: TRBV19; D: TRBD1; size: few; J: TRBJ1-2; CDR3: CASSIGDRDNGYTF; DNA: TGTGCCAGTAGTATTGGGGACAGAGATAATGGCTACACCTTC
V: TRBV6-5; D: NA; size: NA; J: TRBJ2-3; CDR3: CASSPFRTRTDTQYF; DNA: TGTGCCAGCAGTCCCTTCCGGACTCGAACAGATACGCAGTATTTT
V: TRBV4-2; D: TRBD2; size: NA; J: TRBJ2-7; CDR3: CASSQDLAVSYEQYF; DNA: TGTGCCAGCAGCCAAGATCTAGCGGTCTCCTACGAGCAGTACTTC
V: TRBV6-2/TRBV6-3; D: NA; size: few; J: TRBJ1-2; CDR3: CASSYTGPPGGYTF; DNA: TGTGCCAGCAGTTATACAGGGCCCCCCGGGGGCTACACCTTC
V: TRBV6-2/TRBV6-3; D: NA; size: NA; J: TRBJ1-6; CDR3: CASSPGTGSSYNSPLHF; DNA: TGTGCCAGCAGCCCTGGGACTGGGAGCTCCTATAATTCACCCCTCCACTTT
V: TRBV10-3; D: TRBD1; size: NA; J: TRBJ2-7; CDR3: CASTGGDRGLYEQYF; DNA: TGTGCCAGCACGGGGGGAGACAGGGGGCTCTACGAGCAGTACTTC
V: TRBV27; D: NA; size: NA; J: TRBJ2-7; CDR3: CASSPSGFGLYEQYF; DNA: TGTGCCAGCAGTCCATCTGGCTTTGGCCTCTACGAGCAGTACTTC
V: TRBV30; D: NA; size: NA; J: TRBJ2-7; CDR3: CAWSDPEEQYF; DNA: TGTGCCTGGAGTGACCCGGAGGAGCAGTACTTC
V: TRBV19; D: NA; size: NA; J: TRBJ1-5; CDR3: CASSIPGVSNQPQHF; DNA: TGTGCCAGTAGTATCCCGGGAGTTAGCAATCAGCCCCAGCATTTT
V: TRBV2; D: NA; size: NA; J: TRBJ2-7; CDR3: CATRTQGIHEQYF; DNA: TGTGCCACTAGAACTCAGGGAATCCACGAGCAGTACTTC
V: TRBV24-1; D: TRBD1; size: NA; J: TRBJ1-2; CDR3: CAINSRDREGYTF; DNA: TGTGCCATAAACAGCAGGGACAGGGAAGGCTACACCTTC
V: TRBV9; D: TRBD2; size: NA; J: TRBJ2-5; CDR3: CASRGRGVGTFPQETQYF; DNA: TGTGCCAGCAGAGGGCGGGGGGTGGGGACATTCCCTCAAGAGACCCAGTACTTC
V: TRBV10-2; D: NA; size: NA; J: TRBJ1-4; CDR3: CASSESMGAATNEKLFF; DNA: TGCGCCAGCAGTGAGTCGATGGGGGCTGCAACTAATGAAAAACTGTTTTTT
V: TRBV5-6; D: NA; size: once; J: TRBJ2-4; CDR3: CASFGAGVNIQYF; DNA: TGTGCCAGCTTCGGAGCAGGGGTGAACATTCAGTACTTC
V: TRBV30; D: TRBD2; size: few; J: TRBJ2-5; CDR3: CAWSPSGIRETQYF; DNA: TGTGCCTGGAGCCCTAGCGGGATTAGGGAGACCCAGTACTTC
V: TRBV3-1/TRBV3-2; D: TRBD2; size: NA; J: TRBJ2-7; CDR3: CASSPPTSGISYEQYF; DNA: TGTGCCAGCAGCCCCCCGACTAGCGGGATTTCCTACGAGCAGTACTTC
V: TRBV6-6; D: NA; size: NA; J: TRBJ1-2; CDR3: CASRPGGNYGYTF; DNA: TGTGCCAGCAGACCGGGAGGAAACTATGGCTACACCTTC
V: TRBV27; D: TRBD2; size: NA; J: TRBJ2-7; CDR3: CASSRGLAGVLYEQYF; DNA: TGTGCCAGCAGTAGGGGACTAGCGGGAGTACTCTACGAGCAGTACTTC
V: TRBV10-3; D: TRBD1; size: NA; J: TRBJ1-1; CDR3: CAISAYRDSTEAFF; DNA: TGTGCCATCAGTGCTTACCGGGACAGTACTGAAGCTTTCTTT
V: TRBV6-1; D: TRBD2; size: NA; J: TRBJ2-2; CDR3: CASSEEAGGYYRGELFF; DNA: TGTGCCAGCAGTGAAGAGGCGGGAGGGTATTATAGAGGGGAGCTGTTTTTT
V: TRBV6-2/TRBV6-3; D: NA; size: NA; J: TRBJ2-3; CDR3: CASSPSGTGTSTDTQYF; DNA: TGTGCCAGCAGCCCTTCCGGAACAGGTACTAGCACAGATACGCAGTATTTT
V: TRBV4-3; D: NA; size: NA; J: TRBJ1-2; CDR3: CASSQDRGVNYGYTF; DNA: TGCGCCAGCAGCCAAGATAGAGGAGTTAACTATGGCTACACCTTC
V: TRBV5-1; D: TRBD1; size: once; J: TRBJ1-2; CDR3: CASSFPQQGAEGYTF; DNA: TGCGCCAGCAGCTTCCCACAACAGGGGGCTGAGGGCTACACCTTC
V: TRBV9; D: NA; size: NA; J: TRBJ1-1; CDR3: CASSVATVGEAFF; DNA: TGTGCCAGCAGCGTAGCTACAGTAGGTGAAGCTTTCTTT
V: TRBV20-1; D: NA; size: NA; J: TRBJ2-1; CDR3: CSAGKQFF; DNA: TGCAGTGCGGGCAAGCAGTTCTTC
V: TRBV7-2; D: NA; size: once; J: TRBJ1-2; CDR3: CASSLVKGGDGYTF; DNA: TGTGCCAGCAGCTTAGTGAAGGGGGGGGATGGCTACACCTTC
V: TRBV5-1; D: NA; size: NA; J: TRBJ2-6; CDR3: CASSFRVGANVLTF; DNA: TGCGCCAGCAGCTTCCGGGTTGGGGCCAACGTCCTGACTTTC
V: TRBV7-3; D: NA; size: NA; J: TRBJ2-2; CDR3: CASSFGGPGELFF; DNA: TGTGCCAGCAGCTTTGGCGGGCCCGGGGAGCTGTTTTTT
V: TRBV7-9; D: NA; size: NA; J: TRBJ1-6; CDR3: CASSPLVYLSPLHF; DNA: TGTGCCAGCAGCCCCTTAGTATACCTTTCACCCCTCCACTTT
V: TRBV28; D: TRBD2; size: NA; J: TRBJ2-3; CDR3: CASSFPTSGSNPRGTDTQYF; DNA: TGTGCCAGCAGTTTCCCGACTAGCGGGAGTAATCCACGGGGCACAGATACGCAGTATTTT